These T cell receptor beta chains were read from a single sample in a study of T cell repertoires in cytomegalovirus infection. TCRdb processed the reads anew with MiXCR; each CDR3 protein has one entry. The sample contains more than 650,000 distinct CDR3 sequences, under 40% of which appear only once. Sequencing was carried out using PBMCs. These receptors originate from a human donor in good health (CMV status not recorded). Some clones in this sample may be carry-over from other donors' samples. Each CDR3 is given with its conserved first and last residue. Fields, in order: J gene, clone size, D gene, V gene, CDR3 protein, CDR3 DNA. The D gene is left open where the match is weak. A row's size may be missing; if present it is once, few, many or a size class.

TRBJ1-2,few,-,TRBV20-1,CSARDRAAAWDYGYTF,TGCAGTGCTAGAGATCGGGCAGCGGCCTGGGACTATGGCTACACCTTC
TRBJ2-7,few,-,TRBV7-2,CASGGNTYEQYF,TGTGCCAGTGGGGGGAATACCTACGAGCAGTACTTC
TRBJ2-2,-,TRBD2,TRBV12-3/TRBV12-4,CASRSGVAGEMFF,TGTGCCAGCAGAAGCGGGGTGGCCGGTGAGATGTTTTTT
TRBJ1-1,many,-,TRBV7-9,CASSLRTGNTEAFF,TGTGCCAGCAGCCTTAGGACGGGGAACACTGAAGCTTTCTTT
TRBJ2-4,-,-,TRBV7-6,CASSPLTKNSQYF,TGTGCCAGCAGCCCACTAACCAAAAACAGTCAGTACTTC
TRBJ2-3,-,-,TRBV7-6,CASSLVVGEGTDTQYF,TGTGCCAGCAGCTTAGTCGTGGGAGAGGGAACAGATACGCAGTATTTT
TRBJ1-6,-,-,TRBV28,CASSLRGSWNSPLHF,TGTGCCAGCAGTTTAAGGGGTTCTTGGAATTCACCCCTCCACTTT
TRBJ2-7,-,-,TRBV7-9,CASSRDLRPGEQYF,TGTGCCAGCAGCAGGGACTTACGCCCAGGCGAGCAGTACTTC
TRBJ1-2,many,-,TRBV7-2,CASSPGDPGYGYTF,TGTGCCAGCAGCCCCGGGGACCCAGGGTATGGCTACACCTTC
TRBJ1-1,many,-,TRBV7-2,CASSLDGRVTEAFF,TGTGCCAGCAGCTTAGACGGCAGGGTGACTGAAGCTTTCTTT
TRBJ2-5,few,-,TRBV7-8,CASSPPWDQETQYF,TGTGCCAGCAGCCCTCCGTGGGACCAAGAGACCCAGTACTTC
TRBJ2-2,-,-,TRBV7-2,CASSFRSSASNTGELFF,TGTGCCAGCAGCTTTCGGTCTAGCGCCTCGAACACCGGGGAGCTGTTTTTT
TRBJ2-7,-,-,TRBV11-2,CASSHNRGGGFEQYF,TGTGCCAGCAGCCATAACAGGGGAGGAGGCTTCGAGCAGTACTTC
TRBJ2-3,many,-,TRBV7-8,CASSTLGVGRTDTQYF,TGTGCCAGCAGCACCTTAGGAGTGGGTCGCACAGATACGCAGTATTTT
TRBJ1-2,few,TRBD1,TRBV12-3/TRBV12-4,CASSPRTGWGYTF,TGTGCCAGCAGTCCCAGGACAGGGTGGGGCTACACCTTC
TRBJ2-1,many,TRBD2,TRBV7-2,CASSVEALAGNEQFF,TGTGCCAGCAGCGTGGAGGCACTAGCGGGCAATGAGCAGTTCTTC
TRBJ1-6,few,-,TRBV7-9,CASSLGQLHSPLHF,TGTGCCAGCAGCTTAGGACAGCTCCATTCACCCCTCCACTTT
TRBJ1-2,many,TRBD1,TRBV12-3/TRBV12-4,CASSFGDRANYGYTF,TGTGCCAGCAGTTTTGGGGACAGGGCAAACTATGGCTACACCTTC
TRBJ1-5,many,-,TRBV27,CASRGYSNQPQHF,TGTGCCAGCAGGGGTTATAGCAATCAGCCCCAGCATTTT
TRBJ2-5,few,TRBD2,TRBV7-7,CASSSNLLAGASTQYF,TGTGCTAGCAGCTCGAACCTACTAGCGGGTGCCAGTACCCAGTACTTC
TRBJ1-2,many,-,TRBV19,CASSIDRTRSYGYTF,TGTGCCAGTAGTATAGATCGGACGAGGAGCTATGGCTACACCTTC
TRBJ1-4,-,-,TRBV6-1,CASSERRWENEKLFF,TGTGCCAGCAGTGAAAGGCGGTGGGAAAATGAAAAACTGTTTTTT
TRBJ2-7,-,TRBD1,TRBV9,CASSASDRGPPYEQYF,TGTGCCAGCAGCGCAAGCGACAGGGGGCCCCCCTACGAGCAGTACTTC
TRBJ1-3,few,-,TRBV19,CASSRPGQIPAFSGNTIYF,TGTGCCAGTAGTAGGCCGGGACAAATACCGGCCTTCTCTGGAAACACCATATATTTT
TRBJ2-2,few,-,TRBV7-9,CASSLSYRGRAGELFF,TGTGCCAGCAGCTTAAGTTATCGCGGTCGCGCCGGGGAGCTGTTTTTT
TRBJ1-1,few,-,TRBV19,CASSITEAFF,TGTGCCAGTAGTATCACTGAAGCTTTCTTT
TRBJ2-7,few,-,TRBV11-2,CASSSGTLHSYEQYF,TGTGCCAGCAGCTCCGGGACCCTCCACTCCTACGAGCAGTACTTC
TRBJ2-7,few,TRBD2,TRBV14,CASSRTWTSGSYEQYF,TGTGCCAGCAGCCGAACTTGGACTAGCGGTTCCTACGAGCAGTACTTC
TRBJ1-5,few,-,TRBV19,CASSIRITENQPQHF,TGTGCCAGTAGTATCAGGATAACTGAGAATCAGCCCCAGCATTTT
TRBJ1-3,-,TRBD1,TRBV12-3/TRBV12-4,CASRDMGTGKWGLNTIYF,TGTGCCAGCAGAGACATGGGGACAGGGAAATGGGGCTTAAACACCATATATTTT
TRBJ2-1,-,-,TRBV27,CASSLWTVSEQFF,TGTGCCAGCAGTCTCTGGACAGTTAGTGAGCAGTTCTTC
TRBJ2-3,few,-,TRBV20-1,CSAGNRDQYF,TGCAGTGCGGGGAACCGGGACCAGTATTTT